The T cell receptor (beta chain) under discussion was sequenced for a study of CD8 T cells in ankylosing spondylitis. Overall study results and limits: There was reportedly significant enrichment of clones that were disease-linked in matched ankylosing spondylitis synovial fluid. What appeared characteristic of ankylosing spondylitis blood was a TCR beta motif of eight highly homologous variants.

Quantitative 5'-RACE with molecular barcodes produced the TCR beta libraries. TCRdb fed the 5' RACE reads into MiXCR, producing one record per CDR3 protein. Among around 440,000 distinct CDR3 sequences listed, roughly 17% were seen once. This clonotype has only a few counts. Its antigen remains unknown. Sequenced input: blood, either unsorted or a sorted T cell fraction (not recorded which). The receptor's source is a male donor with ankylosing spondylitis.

The CDR3 sequence: CASSLDRVGRNTEAFF. In DNA, the CDR3 is TGTGCCAGCAGCTTAGACCGGGTGGGGAGGAACACTGAAGCTTTCTTT. The gene calls are TRBV11-2 and TRBJ1-1, with D uncertain. Looked up from germline, CDR1 is SGHAT and CDR2 is FQNNGV. CDR3 size: 16 residues. Trimming removed 0 bases at V and 1 base at J, with 12 bases between.